The present entry profiles one T cell receptor beta chain with its context. Its antigen specificity is not known. No base-level quality is on record; no much larger clone is a single base apart. These data originate in a study of blood T cell repertoires in COVID-19 (dated by TCRdb to 2019 to 2021). With regard to the full study: Collaborator samples came from the United States, Italy and Spain and covered acute and convalescent phases of COVID-19. The material from the prospective study consisted of cDNA or gDNA derived from T cells, B-cell-depleted T cells, or PBMCs. The dataset comprised deeply sampled blood TCRbeta repertoires from subjects exposed to, actively infected with, or recovered from COVID-19. A freely available public database, intended as a resource for researchers studying the immune response to SARS-CoV-2, is where the repertoires were released. The samples were drawn from the first 160 participants of the ongoing ImmuneRACE study and from about 1,200 subjects provided by 6 global collaborators. Sample metadata almost always included a de-identified subject ID, COVID-19 status, age in years and sex. Where available, HLA class I and class II types were taken from metadata supplied by the sample provider and were not determined by assay-based typing. Results the study describes overall, beyond this receptor: The quantity of clinical and demographic metadata differed by source and by participant and was supplied without curation.

Another Seattle source contributed samples from volunteer blood donors who had recovered from COVID-19. Collaborating institutions collected whole blood in K2EDTA tubes following their own protocols. For TCRbeta analysis, collaborators shipped samples in one of three forms: frozen whole blood, isolated PBMCs, or DNA extracted from either of those sample types. The immunoSEQ Assay, a bias-controlled multiplex PCR, was used to amplify TCRbeta CDR3 regions from genomic DNA. As for how the authors treated the data: The number of nucleated cells in each sample was estimated by amplification of reference gene primers within the assay. Sequence reads were collapsed and filtered to measure the absolute abundance of every unique TCRbeta CDR3 rearrangement. For each sample, productive Simpson clonality was calculated as the square root of Simpson's diversity index over productive rearrangements. Entries here come from immuneACCESS through TCRdb and include only in-frame sequences with V and J called. Some clones fail to appear in such tables; in the studies checked, an unresolved V gene covers under half of the shortfall, and the cause of the remainder is unknown. For V, J and clone size, that table is used; D and trimming come from the DNA. The sample has more than 300,000 clones on record, more than 75% of them singletons. Around 3.5% of the sample is in the top ten clones.

The germline V gene (reference sequence) gives CDR1 as PRHDT and CDR2 as FYEKMQ. The trim is 0 bases for V and 8 bases for J, with a gap of 11 bases between the germline ends. Inclusive of the bounding cysteine and phenylalanine, the CDR3 is 14 residues long. Only the CDR3 portion is preserved as DNA: 42 bases, with reading frame beginning at the first base. This chain joins TRBV13 to TRBJ2-1; the D gene is not confidently resolved. The sequenced sample consisted of peripheral blood. The source is a woman in her late teens or twenties who had recovered from COVID-19. The DNA is as follows: TGTGCCAGCAGCTTAGGACTACGTCTAGATGAGCAGTTCTTC. It translates to CASSLGLRLDEQFF.